This record concerns one TCR beta chain sequence. Its target is unknown. The read terminates 3 residues before the CDR3 end, so the remaining end is supplied by the germline J gene. The source of the sample is a study of T cells in women clearing cervical HPV infection. Across the study: Donors had HPV16-related CIN3 or worse; 2 had invasive cancer. No precancer developed; the control's incident HPV16 infection cleared within 12 months. Case blood was drawn when the lesion was first found; control blood after infection became undetectable.

The method was immunoSEQ multiplex PCR; TCRdb's version includes in-frame clones alone and lacks a portion of them. The specimen's table records about 48,000 clones. Germline V lookup: CDR1 SGHRS, CDR2 YFSETQ. The CDR3 runs 15 residues. Trimming took off 0 bases at V and 1 base at J, with 9 bases between the two ends. General study findings and limits: Cases carried less TRBV6-7 than controls: roughly 0.12% versus 0.17%.

V gene TRBV5-1 combines with J gene TRBJ2-3; maybe TRBD2 (6 bases). The sample was blood buffy coat. The receptor comes from a woman aged 18 to 75 with a cervical HPV16 infection that either progressed to CIN3+ or cleared (not recorded which). CDR3 DNA, as far as it was read: TGCGCCAGCAGCTTGGATGGCGGGGGCACAGATACG. Translated, it gives CASSLDGGGTDT. The full CDR3 reads CASSLDGGGTDTQYF.